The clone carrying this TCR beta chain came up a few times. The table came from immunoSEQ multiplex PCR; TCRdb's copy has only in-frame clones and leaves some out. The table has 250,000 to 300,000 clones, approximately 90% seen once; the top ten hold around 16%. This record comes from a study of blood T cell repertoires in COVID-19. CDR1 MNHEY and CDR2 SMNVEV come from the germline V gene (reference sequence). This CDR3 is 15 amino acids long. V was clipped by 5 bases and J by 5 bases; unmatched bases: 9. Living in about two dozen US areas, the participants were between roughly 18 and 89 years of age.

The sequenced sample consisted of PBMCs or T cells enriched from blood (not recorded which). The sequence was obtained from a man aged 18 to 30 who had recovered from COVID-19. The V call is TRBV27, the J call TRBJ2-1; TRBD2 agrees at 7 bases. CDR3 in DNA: TGTGCCAGCAGTCCCCGGAGAAGCGGGGACAATGAGCAGTTCTTC. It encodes CASSPRRSGDNEQFF.